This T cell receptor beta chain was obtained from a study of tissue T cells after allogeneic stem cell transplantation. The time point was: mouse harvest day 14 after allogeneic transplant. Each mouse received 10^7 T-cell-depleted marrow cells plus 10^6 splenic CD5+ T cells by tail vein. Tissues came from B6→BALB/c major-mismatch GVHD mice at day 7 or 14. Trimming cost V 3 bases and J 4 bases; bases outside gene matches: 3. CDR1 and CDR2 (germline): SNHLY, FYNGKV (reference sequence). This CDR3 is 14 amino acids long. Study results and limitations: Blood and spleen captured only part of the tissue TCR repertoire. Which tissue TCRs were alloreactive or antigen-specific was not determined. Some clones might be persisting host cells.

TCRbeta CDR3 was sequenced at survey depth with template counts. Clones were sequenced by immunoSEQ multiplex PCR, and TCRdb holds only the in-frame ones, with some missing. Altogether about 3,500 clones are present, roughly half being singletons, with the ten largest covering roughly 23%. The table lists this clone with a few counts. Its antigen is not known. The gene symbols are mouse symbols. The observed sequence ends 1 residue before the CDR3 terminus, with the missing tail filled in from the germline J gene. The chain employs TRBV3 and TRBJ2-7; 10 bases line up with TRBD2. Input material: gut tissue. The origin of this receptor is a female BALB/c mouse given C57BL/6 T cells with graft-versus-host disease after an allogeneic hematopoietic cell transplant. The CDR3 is CASSFNWGGYEQYF. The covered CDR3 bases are TGTGCCAGCAGCTTTAACTGGGGGGGTTATGAACAGTAC.